This T cell receptor (beta chain) was obtained from a study of Tregs in tolerant kidney transplant recipients. For the study at large: The nonmyeloablative bone marrow transplants came from related graft donors, with transient mixed chimerism.

V was clipped by 7 bases and J by 7 bases; unmatched bases: 11. The CDR3 loop spans 14 amino acids. Germline loops: CDR1 SGHTA, CDR2 FQGNSA. Study outcomes and limitations: No direct test of biological reproducibility was done here.

The assay was immunoSEQ multiplex PCR, and TCRdb's table has in-frame clones only and misses some. The repertoire holds roughly 14,000 clones, with around 53% as singletons. In this sample, this clone turned up once. Its target is unknown. After approximately six days with irradiated graft donor PBMCs, CFSE-labeled recipient PBMCs were FACS-sorted. The sequence was collected from a human patient who received a combined kidney and bone marrow transplant. This sample comprised CD4+ T cells from blood cultured with allogeneic cells, obtained before the transplant. This rearrangement joins TRBV7-2 to TRBJ2-5, with 8 bases lining up with TRBD2. Here the CDR3 DNA reads TGTGCCAGCACCGGGGGGGGGAGACTAGGGACCCAGTACTTC. Its translation is CASTGGGRLGTQYF.